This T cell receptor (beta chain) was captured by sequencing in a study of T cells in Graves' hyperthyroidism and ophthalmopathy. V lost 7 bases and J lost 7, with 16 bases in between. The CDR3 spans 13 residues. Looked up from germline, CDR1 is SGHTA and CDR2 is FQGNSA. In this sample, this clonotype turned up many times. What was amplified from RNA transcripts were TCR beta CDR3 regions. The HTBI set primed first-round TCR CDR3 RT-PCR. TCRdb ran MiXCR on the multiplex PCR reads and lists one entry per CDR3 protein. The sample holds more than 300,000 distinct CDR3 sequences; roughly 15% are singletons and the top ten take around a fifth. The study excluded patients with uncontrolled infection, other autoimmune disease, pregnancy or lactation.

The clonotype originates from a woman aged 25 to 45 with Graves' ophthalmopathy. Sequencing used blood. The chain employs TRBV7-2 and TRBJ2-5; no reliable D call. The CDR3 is CASNIDQERTQYF. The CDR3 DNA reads TGTGCCAGCAACATAGATCAGGAAAGGACCCAGTACTTC.